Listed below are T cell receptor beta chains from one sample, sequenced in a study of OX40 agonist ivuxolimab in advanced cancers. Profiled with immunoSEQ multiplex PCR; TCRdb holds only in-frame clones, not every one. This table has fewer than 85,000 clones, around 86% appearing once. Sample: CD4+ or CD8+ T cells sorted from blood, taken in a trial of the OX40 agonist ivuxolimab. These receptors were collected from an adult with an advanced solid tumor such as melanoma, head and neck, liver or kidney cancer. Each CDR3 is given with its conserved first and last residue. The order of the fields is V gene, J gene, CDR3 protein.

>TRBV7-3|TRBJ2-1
CASSLTGVLAGGQVNEQFF
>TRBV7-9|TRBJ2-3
CASTPSADTQYF
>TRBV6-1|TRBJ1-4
CASSEFAQGVEKLFF
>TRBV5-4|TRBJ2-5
CASSLFPKHDGETQYF
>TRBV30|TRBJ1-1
CAWSETGYTEAFF
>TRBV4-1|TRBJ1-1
CASSRQGQGNTEAFF
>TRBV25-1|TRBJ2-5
CASSGGGNAETQYF
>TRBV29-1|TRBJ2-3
CSVVFPGTGTDTQYF
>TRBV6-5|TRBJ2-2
CASRRGTGELFF
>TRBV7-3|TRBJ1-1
CASSLTFRGTEAFF
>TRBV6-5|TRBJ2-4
CASSYTVILAKNIQYF
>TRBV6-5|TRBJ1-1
CASAKNTEAFF
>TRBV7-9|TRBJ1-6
CASSLYPEGGSPLHF
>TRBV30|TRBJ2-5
CAWRRGRYQETQYF
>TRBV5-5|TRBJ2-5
CASSLRAIQETQYF
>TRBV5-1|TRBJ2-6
CASSKLAVIPGANVLTF
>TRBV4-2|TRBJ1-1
CASSQVKGASATEAFF
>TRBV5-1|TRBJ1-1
CASSLAGFREGGRAFF
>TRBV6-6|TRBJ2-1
CASSYQPPRNEQFF
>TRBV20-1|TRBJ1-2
CSGSQGGSYTF
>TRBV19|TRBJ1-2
CASMEFGSYGYTF
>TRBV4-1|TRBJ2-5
CASSQANFQETQYF
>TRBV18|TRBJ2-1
CASSQLAGVYNEQFF
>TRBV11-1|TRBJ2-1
CASGRQGALSSGYNEQFF
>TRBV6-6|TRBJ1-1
CASSDSQGFWSEAFF
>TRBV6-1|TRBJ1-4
CASSARGTNEKLFF
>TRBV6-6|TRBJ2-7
CASSYSNNRDEQYF
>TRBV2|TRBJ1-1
CASSEQGNTEAFF
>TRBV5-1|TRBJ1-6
CASSLETKASSPLHF
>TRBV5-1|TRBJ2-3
CASSLIDDTQYF
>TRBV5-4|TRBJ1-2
CASSLDPGAGGGGGYGYTF
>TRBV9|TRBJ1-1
CASSVATPQGTEAFF
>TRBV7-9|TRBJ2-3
CASSLPGGGTDTQYF
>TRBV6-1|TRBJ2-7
CASRSSGSPHEQYF
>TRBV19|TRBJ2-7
CASSIVGRVSSAQYF
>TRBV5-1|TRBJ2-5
CASSSGTGGRETQYF
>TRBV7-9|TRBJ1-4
CASSVGQGGGEKLFF
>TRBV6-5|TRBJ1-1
CASSYRTEAFF
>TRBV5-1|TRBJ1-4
CASSQGQGSEKLFF
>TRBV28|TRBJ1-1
CASSAHRDNTEAFF
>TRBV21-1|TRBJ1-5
CASSKGKHSNQPQHF
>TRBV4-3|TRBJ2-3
CASSQAGTGGRTQYF
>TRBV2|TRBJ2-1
CASRGLAGSYNEQFF
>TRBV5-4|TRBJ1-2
CASSPEPGYGYTF
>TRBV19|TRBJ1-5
CASSLGDRSNQPQHF
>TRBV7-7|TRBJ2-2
CASSAGLAGGNTGELFF
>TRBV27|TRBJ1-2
CASSYRDLGGYTF
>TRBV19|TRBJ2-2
CASTMERGGFTGELFF
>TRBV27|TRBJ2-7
CASRKSSGYEQYF
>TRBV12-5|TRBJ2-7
CASALGLAGTEQYF
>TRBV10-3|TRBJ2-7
CAISGRADYEQYF
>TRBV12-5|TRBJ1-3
CASGEDRAGNTIYF
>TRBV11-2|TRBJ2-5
CASSPRLAQETQYF
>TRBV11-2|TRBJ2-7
CASSLAVGVRYEQYF
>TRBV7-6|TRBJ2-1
CASSLEPGNEQFF
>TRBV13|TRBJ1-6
CASAGQGTSSYNSPLHF
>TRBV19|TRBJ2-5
CASSQGTSGGQETQYF
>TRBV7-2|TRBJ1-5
CASSLEYQPQHF
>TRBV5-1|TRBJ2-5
CASSGGSGQETQYF